These T cell receptor beta chains were read from a single sample in a study of blood T cell repertoires in COVID-19. The data were produced by immunoSEQ multiplex PCR, yet TCRdb's version contains in-frame clones alone and is incomplete. The sample consists of 300,000 to 400,000 clones, about 85% of them appearing once. The sample comprised PBMCs or T cells enriched from blood (not recorded which). The receptors here all came from a woman aged 25 to 39 who had been exposed to COVID-19. CDR3s include the opening cysteine and the closing phenylalanine or tryptophan. The order of the fields is CDR3 protein, CDR3 DNA, V gene, J gene, clone size, D gene. The D gene is left open where the match is weak. Where a row states a size, it is once, few, many or the class of an expanded clone; other rows omit it.

CDR3 protein: CASSLIGPGADNEKLFF
CDR3 DNA: TGCGCCAGCAGCTTGATAGGCCCTGGGGCCGATAATGAAAAACTGTTTTTT
V gene: TRBV5-1
J gene: TRBJ1-4
clone size: NA
D gene: NA

CDR3 protein: CASSGVLGTGVSPLHF
CDR3 DNA: TGTGCCAGCAGCGGTGTTTTGGGGACAGGGGTATCACCCCTCCACTTT
V gene: TRBV5-5
J gene: TRBJ1-6
clone size: NA
D gene: TRBD1

CDR3 protein: CASSLSISRSDVQYF
CDR3 DNA: TGTGCCAGCAGCTTGTCCATTTCCAGGTCTGACGTGCAGTACTTC
V gene: TRBV7-2
J gene: TRBJ2-7
clone size: NA
D gene: NA

CDR3 protein: CASSVDRAGGYGYTF
CDR3 DNA: TGTGCCAGCAGCGTTGACAGGGCAGGCGGCTATGGCTACACCTTC
V gene: TRBV9
J gene: TRBJ1-2
clone size: NA
D gene: TRBD1

CDR3 protein: CASRRPGAKAGTYNEQFF
CDR3 DNA: TGTGCCAGCAGACGTCCTGGGGCCAAAGCGGGCACCTACAATGAGCAGTTCTTC
V gene: TRBV11-2
J gene: TRBJ2-1
clone size: NA
D gene: NA

CDR3 protein: CASSARSRQPNTEAFF
CDR3 DNA: TGTGCCAGCAGCGCGAGATCGCGACAGCCCAACACTGAAGCTTTCTTT
V gene: TRBV7-2
J gene: TRBJ1-1
clone size: NA
D gene: NA

CDR3 protein: CASSYTRYTDTQYF
CDR3 DNA: TGTGCCAGCAGTTACACAAGATACACAGATACGCAGTATTTT
V gene: TRBV2
J gene: TRBJ2-3
clone size: NA
D gene: NA

CDR3 protein: CASSPDSGRAYEQYF
CDR3 DNA: TGTGCCAGCAGCCCGGATAGCGGGCGGGCCTACGAGCAGTACTTC
V gene: TRBV3-1/TRBV3-2
J gene: TRBJ2-7
clone size: once
D gene: TRBD2

CDR3 protein: CASSLDKSTDTQYF
CDR3 DNA: TGCGCCAGCAGCTTGGACAAAAGCACAGATACGCAGTATTTT
V gene: TRBV5-1
J gene: TRBJ2-3
clone size: once
D gene: NA

CDR3 protein: CASSLARGLAGGSTDTQYF
CDR3 DNA: TGTGCCAGCAGCTTAGCAAGGGGACTAGCGGGGGGCTCCACAGATACGCAGTATTTT
V gene: TRBV7-2
J gene: TRBJ2-3
clone size: NA
D gene: TRBD2

CDR3 protein: CARSLSRDSPPRTEAFF
CDR3 DNA: TGTGCCAGAAGCTTGAGCCGGGACTCTCCTCCGCGCACTGAAGCTTTCTTT
V gene: TRBV5-3
J gene: TRBJ1-1
clone size: NA
D gene: NA

CDR3 protein: CASIPAGGRNQPQHF
CDR3 DNA: TGTGCCAGCATCCCAGCCGGGGGGCGGAATCAGCCCCAGCATTTT
V gene: TRBV28
J gene: TRBJ1-5
clone size: NA
D gene: NA

CDR3 protein: CASSVEGQGGYEQYF
CDR3 DNA: TGTGCCAGCAGCGTAGAAGGGCAGGGAGGTTACGAGCAGTACTTC
V gene: TRBV9
J gene: TRBJ2-7
clone size: once
D gene: NA

CDR3 protein: CASSSRGRTSYEQFF
CDR3 DNA: TGTGCCAGCAGCTCTCGGGGGAGAACAAGCTATGAGCAGTTCTTC
V gene: TRBV7-9
J gene: TRBJ2-1
clone size: NA
D gene: NA

CDR3 protein: CASSDYSGYSGNTIYF
CDR3 DNA: TGTGCCAGCAGCGATTACTCAGGTTACTCTGGAAACACCATATATTTT
V gene: TRBV3-1/TRBV3-2
J gene: TRBJ1-3
clone size: NA
D gene: NA

CDR3 protein: CASSIPGTSGVNEQFF
CDR3 DNA: TGTGCCAGCAGTATCCCCGGGACTAGCGGAGTAAATGAGCAGTTCTTC
V gene: TRBV28
J gene: TRBJ2-1
clone size: NA
D gene: TRBD2

CDR3 protein: CASSVDSALSEQYF
CDR3 DNA: TGTGCCAGCAGTGTAGACTCCGCTCTTTCCGAGCAGTACTTC
V gene: TRBV28
J gene: TRBJ2-7
clone size: NA
D gene: NA

CDR3 protein: CASSSLAGGRYEQYF
CDR3 DNA: TGCGCCAGCAGCTCTTTAGCGGGAGGGCGATACGAGCAGTACTTC
V gene: TRBV5-1
J gene: TRBJ2-7
clone size: NA
D gene: TRBD2

CDR3 protein: CASSFGGTYEQYF
CDR3 DNA: TGCGCCAGCAGCTTCGGGGGGACCTACGAGCAGTACTTC
V gene: TRBV5-1
J gene: TRBJ2-7
clone size: NA
D gene: TRBD2

CDR3 protein: CASSPPTNTEAFF
CDR3 DNA: TGTGCCAGCAGTCCCCCTACGAACACTGAAGCTTTCTTT
V gene: TRBV12-3/TRBV12-4
J gene: TRBJ1-1
clone size: NA
D gene: NA

CDR3 protein: CASRRLAGVLEQYF
CDR3 DNA: TGTGCCAGCAGGAGGCTAGCGGGAGTTCTCGAGCAGTACTTC
V gene: TRBV28
J gene: TRBJ2-7
clone size: NA
D gene: TRBD2

CDR3 protein: CASSLSGGSYNEQFF
CDR3 DNA: TGTGCCAGCAGCCTTTCGGGGGGTTCATACAATGAGCAGTTCTTC
V gene: TRBV7-2
J gene: TRBJ2-1
clone size: few
D gene: TRBD2

CDR3 protein: CASSERGHRTKETQYF
CDR3 DNA: TGTGCCAGCAGTGAAAGAGGCCACAGGACCAAAGAGACCCAGTACTTC
V gene: TRBV2
J gene: TRBJ2-5
clone size: NA
D gene: NA

CDR3 protein: CATTLGASSYEQYF
CDR3 DNA: TGTGCCACCACCTTGGGGGCGAGCTCCTACGAGCAGTACTTC
V gene: TRBV10-3
J gene: TRBJ2-7
clone size: NA
D gene: NA

CDR3 protein: CASSETGGDYGYTF
CDR3 DNA: TGTGCCAGCAGTGAGACAGGGGGGGACTATGGCTACACCTTC
V gene: TRBV27
J gene: TRBJ1-2
clone size: NA
D gene: TRBD1

CDR3 protein: CASTKAGANTEAFF
CDR3 DNA: TGTGCCAGCACTAAGGCAGGGGCGAACACTGAAGCTTTCTTT
V gene: TRBV28
J gene: TRBJ1-1
clone size: NA
D gene: NA

CDR3 protein: CAWSGTHEQFF
CDR3 DNA: TGTGCCTGGAGTGGAACTCATGAGCAGTTCTTC
V gene: TRBV30
J gene: TRBJ2-1
clone size: NA
D gene: NA

CDR3 protein: CASSLGSGRLYQETQYF
CDR3 DNA: TGCGCCAGCAGCTTGGGTTCAGGGCGATTGTACCAAGAGACCCAGTACTTC
V gene: TRBV5-1
J gene: TRBJ2-5
clone size: NA
D gene: NA

CDR3 protein: CASSLDPRQGYNEQFF
CDR3 DNA: TGTGCCAGCAGCTTAGACCCCAGACAGGGCTACAATGAGCAGTTCTTC
V gene: TRBV7-6
J gene: TRBJ2-1
clone size: NA
D gene: TRBD1

CDR3 protein: CASSRSTSGYEQYF
CDR3 DNA: TGTGCCAGCAGCCGGAGTACTAGCGGGTACGAGCAGTACTTC
V gene: TRBV3-1/TRBV3-2
J gene: TRBJ2-7
clone size: NA
D gene: TRBD2

CDR3 protein: CASSWETAAGGELFF
CDR3 DNA: TGTGCCAGCAGCTGGGAGACCGCGGCGGGCGGGGAGCTGTTTTTT
V gene: TRBV9
J gene: TRBJ2-2
clone size: NA
D gene: NA

CDR3 protein: CASSEPGFNWYF
CDR3 DNA: TGTGCCAGCAGTGAACCAGGGTTTAATTGGTACTTC
V gene: TRBV25-1
J gene: TRBJ2-7
clone size: few
D gene: NA

CDR3 protein: CASSLTGTQNTEAFF
CDR3 DNA: TGTGCCAGCAGCTTGACAGGTACCCAGAACACTGAAGCTTTCTTT
V gene: TRBV7-3
J gene: TRBJ1-1
clone size: NA
D gene: NA

CDR3 protein: CASSPDRTHSNQPQHF
CDR3 DNA: TGTGCCAGCAGCCCAGACAGGACCCATAGCAATCAGCCCCAGCATTTT
V gene: TRBV28
J gene: TRBJ1-5
clone size: NA
D gene: NA

CDR3 protein: CASAQGQGANQPQHF
CDR3 DNA: TGTGCCAGCGCTCAAGGGCAGGGGGCTAATCAGCCCCAGCATTTT
V gene: TRBV6-6
J gene: TRBJ1-5
clone size: once
D gene: TRBD1

CDR3 protein: CASSLPGNTIYF
CDR3 DNA: TGTGCCAGCAGTCTACCTGGAAACACCATATATTTT
V gene: TRBV6-5
J gene: TRBJ1-3
clone size: NA
D gene: NA

CDR3 protein: CASSYGRGSSYEQYF
CDR3 DNA: TGTGCCAGCAGTTACGGCAGGGGCAGCTCCTACGAGCAGTACTTC
V gene: TRBV6-5
J gene: TRBJ2-7
clone size: NA
D gene: NA

CDR3 protein: CASSRTERAPYEQYF
CDR3 DNA: TGCGCCAGCAGTCGAACAGAGAGAGCCCCCTACGAGCAGTACTTC
V gene: TRBV5-1
J gene: TRBJ2-7
clone size: NA
D gene: NA

CDR3 protein: CASGGGQGDYGYTF
CDR3 DNA: TGTGCTAGTGGTGGGGGACAGGGGGACTATGGCTACACCTTC
V gene: TRBV12-5
J gene: TRBJ1-2
clone size: NA
D gene: TRBD1

CDR3 protein: CASSLRRGPYNEQFF
CDR3 DNA: TGTGCCAGCAGCTTACGGCGGGGGCCCTACAATGAGCAGTTCTTC
V gene: TRBV7-3
J gene: TRBJ2-1
clone size: NA
D gene: NA

CDR3 protein: CASSEGGQISNQPQHF
CDR3 DNA: TGTGCCAGCAGTGAAGGGGGACAGATTAGCAATCAGCCCCAGCATTTT
V gene: TRBV6-1
J gene: TRBJ1-5
clone size: NA
D gene: TRBD1

CDR3 protein: CASNTQRGSLNTEAFF
CDR3 DNA: TGTGCCAGTAACACACAACGGGGGTCCTTGAACACTGAAGCTTTCTTT
V gene: TRBV19
J gene: TRBJ1-1
clone size: once
D gene: NA

CDR3 protein: CASSHTGGYNQPQHF
CDR3 DNA: TGTGCCAGCAGTCACACAGGGGGCTACAATCAGCCCCAGCATTTT
V gene: TRBV28
J gene: TRBJ1-5
clone size: once
D gene: TRBD1

CDR3 protein: CASSRDRAGNTIYF
CDR3 DNA: TGTGCCAGCAGTCGCGACAGGGCTGGAAACACCATATATTTT
V gene: TRBV2
J gene: TRBJ1-3
clone size: once
D gene: TRBD1

CDR3 protein: CASSPDPTGRYGYTF
CDR3 DNA: TGTGCCAGCAGCCCCGACCCTACAGGGCGCTATGGCTACACCTTC
V gene: TRBV9
J gene: TRBJ1-2
clone size: NA
D gene: NA